This TCR beta chain is from a study of prognosis after radiotherapy for stage I lung cancer. Study-wide context: Aged about 53 to 85 years, with a median of approximately 74 years, the patients were 13 men and about six women. General study points: There was a fall in unique TCR clone counts after stereotactic body radiation therapy, median about 10,000 versus 6,900.

Researchers used two-round multiplex PCR to amplify TCR beta CDR3 starting from genomic DNA. Primers specific to each TRBV and TRBJ gene drove first-round PCR. The second PCR round used universal primers. TCRdb called the multiplex PCR reads again in MiXCR, with one record for every CDR3 protein. The sample has 11,000 to 15,000 distinct CDR3 sequences, 50% to 60% seen once. Peripheral blood, roughly 6 milliliters per draw, was collected at each of two time points. Trimming removed 3 bases at V and 4 bases at J, with 15 bases between. This CDR3 has 15 residues. In germline, CDR1 is MNHEY, CDR2 SVGEGT. In regard to this clonotype: The antigen remains unidentified.

This receptor was obtained from a donor of 50 years or more with non-small cell lung cancer. J is TRBJ1-1 and V is TRBV6-2 or TRBV6-3; D is unresolved. The specimen was PBMCs, collected before or after stereotactic body radiation therapy (not recorded which). The CDR3 loop is CASSYRPTQSTEAFF. In nucleotides, the CDR3 is TGTGCCAGCAGTTATCGACCCACGCAGAGCACTGAAGCTTTCTTT.